Reported below is one TCR beta chain. What it binds is unknown. This specimen belongs to a study of cytomegalovirus exposure and HLA in healthy donors. Study background: An analysis done earlier identified more than 90 million unique TCR beta sequences from about 180 million T cells. Most genotyped donors, around four fifths of more than 300, had Caucasian-associated genetic ancestry. Study outcomes and limitations: In vitro experiments confirmed that three CMV-associated chains were specific for CMV antigens.

The study ran its PCR with 60 Vbeta and 13 Jbeta primers. Sequencing was performed with immunoSEQ multiplex PCR; in TCRdb, only in-frame clones are kept and a portion is missing. The sample records approximately 95,000 clones, around 75% being singletons. Sequencing used PBMCs. This receptor was obtained from a young man in good health and CMV-seropositive.

The DNA for the CDR3 is TGTGCCAGCAGCCGGGACAGGGTCCGCGAGCAGTACTTC. It specifies CASSRDRVREQYF. The chain recombines TRBV6-1 with TRBJ2-7; 9 nucleotides agree with TRBD1. The V and J ends lost 6 bases and 6 bases, in that order; junction bases with no gene match: 6. CDR3 length: 13 residues. Germline V gene sequence: CDR1 MNHNS, CDR2 SASEGT.